The 29 T cell receptor beta chains presented below share a single source sample, sequenced in a study of blood T cell repertoires in COVID-19. Repertoires were generated with immunoSEQ multiplex PCR, while TCRdb's copy carries only in-frame clones and drops some. Among a few hundred thousand clones listed, 75% to 90% were seen once. What was sequenced was PBMCs or T cells enriched from blood (not recorded which). These receptors were obtained from a man younger than 40 who had recovered from COVID-19.

The chain couples TRBV11-2 to TRBJ1-4; D is perhaps TRBD1 (6 bases). Germline CDR1 SGHAT, CDR2 FQNNGV. V was cut by 5 bases and J by 3 bases, with 16 bases left in between. The CDR3 runs 16 residues. The CDR3 nucleotides are TGTGCCAGCAGCAGGGGGAAGTCGGCGGCTAATGAAAAACTGTTTTTT. Protein: CASSRGKSAANEKLFF. Filled out from reference TRBV11-2 and TRBJ1-4, the complete variable domain reads EAGVAQSPRYKIIEKRQSVAFWCNPISGHATLYWYQQILGQGPKLLIQFQNNGVVDDSQLPKDRFSAERLKGVDSTLKIQPAKLEDSAVYLCASSRGKSAANEKLFFGSGTQLSVL.

J is TRBJ2-1 and V is TRBV24-1, with 7 bases that match TRBD2. The CDR3 is made up of 19 amino acids. Germline V gives CDR1 KGHDR, CDR2 SFDVKD. V shed 0 bases and J 1 base; nucleotides not matched to a gene: 11. This CDR3 reads CATSDLGDWRETSYNEQFF. The CDR3, as DNA: TGTGCCACCAGTGATTTGGGGGACTGGCGGGAGACGTCCTACAATGAGCAGTTCTTC.

The chain carries TRBV11-2 and TRBJ2-6; D remains ambiguous. This CDR3 has 15 residues. Trimming took 4 bases from V and 2 from J, leaving 9 bases between them. The V gene's germline CDR1 is SGHAT and CDR2 FQNNGV. This CDR3 is CASSSSPPGANVLTF. DNA for the CDR3: TGTGCCAGCAGCTCGAGCCCCCCTGGGGCCAACGTCCTGACTTTC.

The J gene is TRBJ1-2, the V gene TRBV5-4; tentatively, D is TRBD1 (5 bases). This CDR3 spans 12 amino acids. Germline CDR1 and CDR2: SGHNT and YYREEE (reference sequence). The germline V and J ends were trimmed by 0 bases and 9 bases, with 9 bases remaining between them. The CDR3 loop is CASSLVPGSYTF. The CDR3 region has the DNA TGTGCCAGCAGCTTGGTTCCAGGGAGCTACACCTTC.

The chain joins TRBV10-3 to TRBJ1-5, with TRBD1 matching over 10 bases. With V trimmed by 6 bases and J by 3 bases, 5 bases remained unmatched. This CDR3 is 15 amino acids long. CDR1 is ENHRY and CDR2 is SYGVKD in the germline V gene. The CDR3 loop is CAISVGTGDNQPQHF. DNA for the CDR3: TGTGCCATCAGCGTAGGGACAGGGGACAATCAGCCCCAGCATTTT.

This clone was detected only a few times. The CDR3 protein is CASSQKAHWTGTEAFF. The CDR3 nucleotides are TGCGCCAGCAGCCAGAAAGCGCATTGGACAGGCACTGAAGCTTTCTTT. The chain links TRBV4-3 to TRBJ1-1; 7 positions match TRBD1. There are 16 residues in the CDR3. V shed 3 bases, J shed 4 bases, and the junction held 11 bases outside the gene matches. Germline assignment: CDR1 LGHNA and CDR2 YSLEER.

This clone was recorded once. This chain links TRBV11-2 with TRBJ2-1; maybe TRBD1 (5 bases). CDR3 length: 13 residues. Germline CDR1 is SGHAT and CDR2 is FQNNGV. V lost 7 bases to trimming and J lost 10 bases, with 17 bases between them. The chain's CDR3 is CASMPGRVGEQFF. The CDR3 nucleotides are TGTGCCAGCATGCCCGGCAGGGTGGGCGAGCAGTTCTTC.

In its sample, this clone was seen a few times. The V call is TRBV12-3 or TRBV12-4, the J call TRBJ1-5; no reliable D call. V lost 5 bases and J lost 7, with 9 bases in between. The CDR3 has 12 residues. The CDR3 loop is CASSPQVQPQHF. DNA for the CDR3: TGTGCCAGCAGTCCCCAGGTGCAGCCCCAGCATTTT.

This chain links TRBV7-2 with TRBJ1-2; 7 bases align to TRBD1. The V and J ends lost 5 bases and 0 bases, in that order; junction bases with no gene match: 9. The CDR3 spans 16 residues. The germline gives CDR1 SGHTA, CDR2 FQGNSA. As DNA, the CDR3 is TGTGCCAGCAGCCCGGGTCCCGGGACAGCTAACTATGGCTACACCTTC. Translation: CASSPGPGTANYGYTF. The full variable domain, its missing parts supplied by reference TRBV7-2 and TRBJ1-2, is GAGVSQSPSNKVTEKGKDVELRCDPISGHTALYWYRQSLGQGLEFLIYFQGNSAPDKSGLPSDRFSAERTGGSVSTLTIQRTQQEDSAVYLCASSPGPGTANYGYTFGSGTRLTVV.

The chain links TRBV5-1 to TRBJ2-1; 13 bases are shared with TRBD2. CDR1 is SGHRS and CDR2 is YFSETQ in the germline V gene. The ends lost 4 bases at V and 1 base at J; junction bases unmatched: 5. The CDR3 is made up of 17 amino acids. DNA for the CDR3: TGCGCCAGCAGCCTAGGACTAGCGGGGGCGTCCTACAATGAGCAGTTCTTC. Protein: CASSLGLAGASYNEQFF.

Only one count was recorded for this clone. The chain carries TRBV5-4 and TRBJ2-5, with D hard to call. Germline V lookup: CDR1 SGHNT, CDR2 YYREEE (reference sequence). The CDR3 totals 15 residues. Trimming took 0 bases from V and 3 from J, leaving 12 bases between them. The CDR3 here is CASSLASGPKETQYF. For the CDR3, the DNA is TGTGCCAGCAGCTTGGCTTCTGGCCCAAAAGAGACCCAGTACTTC.

The J gene is TRBJ2-1, the V gene TRBV5-1, with 8 bases lining up with TRBD2. The CDR3 runs to 16 residues. After removal of 2 bases from V and 8 bases from J, the junction contained 12 bases not matched to a gene. Germline CDR1 reads SGHRS; CDR2 reads YFSETQ. The CDR3 sequence: CASSLPSGWGMDEQFF. The CDR3 DNA is TGCGCCAGCAGCTTACCTAGCGGGTGGGGGATGGATGAGCAGTTCTTC.

The chain is built from TRBV7-8 and TRBJ2-5; D perhaps matches TRBD2 (5 bases). Trimming removed 4 bases at V and 5 bases at J, with 17 bases between. The CDR3 is 15 residues long. CDR1 and CDR2 from the germline V gene are SGHVS and FQNEAQ. CDR3 DNA: TGTGCCAGCAGCTCCCCGGACTTCACGGGGGAGACCCAGTACTTC. The encoded protein is CASSSPDFTGETQYF.

This chain links TRBV15 with TRBJ2-2; 7 nucleotides line up with TRBD2. With V trimmed by 2 bases and J by 1 base, 7 bases remained unmatched. Germline CDR1 and CDR2: LNHNV and YYDKDF (reference sequence). This CDR3 spans 17 amino acids. CDR3 DNA: TGTGCCACCAGCAGAATCGTCGGGAGGCAGAACACCGGGGAGCTGTTTTTT. It yields the protein CATSRIVGRQNTGELFF.

CDR3 sequence: CASSQDRGGTDTQYF. CDR3 DNA: TGCGCCAGCAGCCAAGACAGGGGAGGGACAGATACGCAGTATTTT. The genes are TRBV5-1 and TRBJ2-3; TRBD1 might be the D (8 bases). The CDR3 sequence is 15 residues long. Looked up from germline, CDR1 is SGHRS and CDR2 is YFSETQ. V lost 4 bases and J lost 3, with 15 bases in between.

This chain joins TRBV5-1 and TRBJ2-3; D is possibly TRBD2 (5 bases). Germline values: CDR1 SGHRS, CDR2 YFSETQ. V was shortened by 0 bases and J by 2 bases, with 10 bases between the two germline ends. This CDR3 has 15 residues. The CDR3: CASSLDLADTDTQYF. CDR3 nucleotide sequence: TGCGCCAGCAGCTTGGATCTAGCCGACACAGATACGCAGTATTTT.

Concerning this clone: Within the sample, other DNA sequences also encode this same CDR3. The V gene is TRBV5-1, the J gene TRBJ1-1; D not certain. Germline V lookup: CDR1 SGHRS, CDR2 YFSETQ. Trimming took off 5 bases at V and 0 bases at J, with 8 bases between the two ends. The CDR3 contains 13 residues. CDR3 nucleotides: TGCGCCAGCAGGGGCAGCATGAACACTGAAGCTTTCTTT. It specifies CASRGSMNTEAFF.

This clone was detected a few times. This chain links TRBV9 with TRBJ1-2; D possibly corresponds to TRBD1 (5 bases). The CDR3 has 14 amino acids. V lost 1 base, J lost 5 bases, and 12 bases lay in between. The germline gives CDR1 SGDLS, CDR2 YYNGEE. CDR3 DNA: TGTGCCAGCAGCGTAAGGCAGGGAACATATGGCTACACCTTC. Its protein product is CASSVRQGTYGYTF.

The CDR3 here is CASSLGRVSSGANVLTF. CDR3 bases: TGCGCCAGCAGCTTAGGCAGGGTGTCTTCTGGGGCCAACGTCCTGACTTTC. This rearrangement joins TRBV5-1 to TRBJ2-6; the D gene is possibly TRBD1 (5 bases). The CDR3 spans 17 residues. V gave up 2 bases and J gave up 1 base, with 13 bases separating them. Germline V gene data show CDR1 as SGHRS and CDR2 as YFSETQ. Full variable domain (remainder filled in from reference TRBV5-1 and TRBJ2-6): KAGVTQTPRYLIKTRGQQVTLSCSPISGHRSVSWYQQTPGQGLQFLFEYFSETQRNKGNFPGRFSGRQFSNSRSEMNVSTLELGDSALYLCASSLGRVSSGANVLTFGAGSRLTVL.

This clone was seen only once. The V and J genes are TRBV7-2 and TRBJ2-1; maybe TRBD2 (5 bases). The germline gives CDR1 SGHTA, CDR2 FQGNSA. The CDR3 is 19 residues long. Trimming pared 0 bases from V and 0 bases from J, leaving 18 bases between. DNA of the CDR3: TGTGCCAGCAGCTTAGCGCTACATGGCGGGCAATTCTCCTACAATGAGCAGTTCTTC. Encoded protein: CASSLALHGGQFSYNEQFF.

The chain employs TRBV5-1 and TRBJ1-5; TRBD1 agrees at 8 bases. J gave up 5 bases and V 5 bases, and 9 bases lay outside the gene matches. The CDR3 has 15 residues. Germline V gene sequence: CDR1 SGHRS, CDR2 YFSETQ. CDR3 protein: CASRPTGDTYQPQHF. The CDR3 coding sequence is TGCGCCAGCAGGCCGACAGGGGATACGTATCAGCCCCAGCATTTT. Filled out from reference TRBV5-1 and TRBJ1-5, the complete variable domain reads KAGVTQTPRYLIKTRGQQVTLSCSPISGHRSVSWYQQTPGQGLQFLFEYFSETQRNKGNFPGRFSGRQFSNSRSEMNVSTLELGDSALYLCASRPTGDTYQPQHFGDGTRLSIL.

The chain combines TRBV9 with TRBJ1-3; D is possibly TRBD1 (5 bases). The germline gives CDR1 SGDLS, CDR2 YYNGEE. The CDR3 sequence is 18 residues long. The ends were cut back, 0 bases at V and 0 bases at J, with 16 bases in the middle. In nucleotides, the CDR3 is TGTGCCAGCAGCGTAGGATCGGGGGAATTCGGCTCTGGAAACACCATATATTTT. Translation: CASSVGSGEFGSGNTIYF.

The chain has TRBV5-1 and TRBJ2-3, with 7 bases matching TRBD1. V shed 2 bases, J shed 0 bases, and the junction held 3 bases outside the gene matches. CDR3 length equals 15 residues. CDR1 is SGHRS, CDR2 YFSETQ, per germline. DNA of the CDR3: TGCGCCAGCAGCTTCCAGGGGGTCAGCACAGATACGCAGTATTTT. Translated: CASSFQGVSTDTQYF. Filled out from reference TRBV5-1 and TRBJ2-3, the complete variable domain reads KAGVTQTPRYLIKTRGQQVTLSCSPISGHRSVSWYQQTPGQGLQFLFEYFSETQRNKGNFPGRFSGRQFSNSRSEMNVSTLELGDSALYLCASSFQGVSTDTQYFGPGTRLTVL.

There are a few counts of this clone. This chain joins TRBV5-8 and TRBJ2-7; the D gene is possibly TRBD2 (7 bases). Germline V gene data show CDR1 as SGHTS and CDR2 as YDEGEE. V lost 0 bases to trimming and J lost 6 bases, with 16 bases between them. The CDR3 runs to 15 residues. Here the CDR3 reads CASSLAGGTQGEQYF. The CDR3 DNA follows: TGTGCCAGCAGCTTGGCCGGGGGGACACAGGGCGAGCAGTACTTC.

The chain joins TRBV7-6 to TRBJ2-5; 9 bases fit TRBD2. J lost 6 bases, V lost 5 bases, and 10 bases had no gene match. The V gene's germline CDR1 is SGHVS and CDR2 FNYEAQ. The CDR3 is made up of 15 amino acids. The CDR3 region is CASSPGWLAGKTQYF. The CDR3 DNA reads TGTGCCAGCAGCCCCGGGTGGCTAGCGGGGAAGACCCAGTACTTC.

The chain couples TRBV9 to TRBJ1-6; D gene uncertain. Trimming took off 3 bases at V and 5 bases at J, with 12 bases between the two ends. This CDR3 has 15 residues. The germline gives CDR1 SGDLS, CDR2 YYNGEE. The CDR3 coding sequence is TGTGCCAGCAGCGGTAAGGACGGGAATAATTCACCCCTCCACTTT. Its protein product is CASSGKDGNNSPLHF.

The chain couples TRBV9 to TRBJ1-5, with D hard to call. Germline V gives CDR1 SGDLS, CDR2 YYNGEE. The V end was cut by 7 bases, the J end by 0 bases, with 11 bases between. The CDR3 has 14 amino acids. As DNA, the CDR3 is TGTGCCAGCGCGGCCGGTCATAGCAATCAGCCCCAGCATTTT. Translating gives CASAAGHSNQPQHF.

V is TRBV27 and J is TRBJ1-5; TRBD1 is a possible D gene (5 bases). CDR3 length: 13 residues. The V end was cut by 9 bases, the J end by 4 bases, with 13 bases between. Per the germline V gene, CDR1 is MNHEY and CDR2 is SMNVEV (reference sequence). As DNA, the CDR3 is TGTGCCAGTAGCTGGGGGGGGAATCAGCCCCAGCATTTT. As protein: CASSWGGNQPQHF.

J is TRBJ1-2 and V is TRBV4-1; 9 bases match TRBD1. V shed 3 bases and J 6 bases; nucleotides not matched to a gene: 20. The length of the CDR3 is 19 residues. Germline-derived CDR1 and CDR2 are MGHRA and YSYEKL. CDR3 amino acids: CASSHALRRPDRGRDGYTF. For the CDR3, the DNA is TGCGCCAGCAGCCATGCGCTAAGAAGACCGGACAGGGGAAGGGATGGCTACACCTTC.